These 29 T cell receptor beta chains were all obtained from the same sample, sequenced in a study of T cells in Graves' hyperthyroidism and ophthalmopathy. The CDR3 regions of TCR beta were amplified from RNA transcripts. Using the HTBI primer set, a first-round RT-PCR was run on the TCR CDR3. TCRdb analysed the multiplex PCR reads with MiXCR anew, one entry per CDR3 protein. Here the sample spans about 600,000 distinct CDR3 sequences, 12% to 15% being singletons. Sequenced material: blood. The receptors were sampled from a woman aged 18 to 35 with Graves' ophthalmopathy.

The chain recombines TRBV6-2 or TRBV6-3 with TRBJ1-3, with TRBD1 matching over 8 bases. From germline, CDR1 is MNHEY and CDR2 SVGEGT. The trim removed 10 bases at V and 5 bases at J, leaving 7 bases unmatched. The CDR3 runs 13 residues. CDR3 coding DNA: TGTGCCATCGAAGGACAGGGAAGAAACACCATATATTTT. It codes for CAIEGQGRNTIYF.

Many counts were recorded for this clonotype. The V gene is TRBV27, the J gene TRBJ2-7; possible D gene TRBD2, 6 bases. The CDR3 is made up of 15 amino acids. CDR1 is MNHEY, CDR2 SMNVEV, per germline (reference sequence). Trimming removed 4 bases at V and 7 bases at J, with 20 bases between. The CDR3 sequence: CASSSAFVGGNEQYF. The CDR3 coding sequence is TGTGCCAGCAGTTCCGCCTTCGTGGGGGGTAATGAGCAGTACTTC.

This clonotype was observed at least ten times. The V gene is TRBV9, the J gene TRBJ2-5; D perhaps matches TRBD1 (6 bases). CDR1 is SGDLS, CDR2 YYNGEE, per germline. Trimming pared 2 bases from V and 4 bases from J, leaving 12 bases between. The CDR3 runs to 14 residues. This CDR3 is CASSVNRDGETQYF. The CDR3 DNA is TGTGCCAGCAGCGTTAACAGGGACGGAGAGACCCAGTACTTC.

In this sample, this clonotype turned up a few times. The CDR3 DNA reads TGCGCCAGCATACGGGCTTACTCTGGAAACACCATATATTTT. Translating it yields CASIRAYSGNTIYF. The chain joins TRBV10-2 to TRBJ1-3; D unclear. CDR1 is WSHSY and CDR2 is SAAADI in the germline V gene. This CDR3 contains 14 residues. Between the trimmed V and J ends, which lost 7 bases and 0 bases, there was a span of 10 bases.

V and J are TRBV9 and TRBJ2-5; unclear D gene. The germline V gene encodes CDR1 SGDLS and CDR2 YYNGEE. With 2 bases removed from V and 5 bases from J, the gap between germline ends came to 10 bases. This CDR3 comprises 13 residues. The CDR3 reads CASSVQALETQYF. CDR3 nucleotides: TGTGCCAGCAGCGTTCAGGCTCTGGAGACCCAGTACTTC.

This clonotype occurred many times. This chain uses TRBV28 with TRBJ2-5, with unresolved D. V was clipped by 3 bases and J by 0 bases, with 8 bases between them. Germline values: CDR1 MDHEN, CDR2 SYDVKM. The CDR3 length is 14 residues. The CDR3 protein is CASSFLGYQETQYF. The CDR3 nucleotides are TGTGCCAGCAGTTTTCTGGGGTACCAAGAGACCCAGTACTTC.

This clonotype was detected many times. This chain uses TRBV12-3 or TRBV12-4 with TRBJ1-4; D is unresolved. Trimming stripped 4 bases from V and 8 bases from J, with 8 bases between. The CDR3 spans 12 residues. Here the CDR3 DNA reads TGTGCCAGCAGTTCCTCTTGGGAAAAACTGTTTTTT. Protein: CASSSSWEKLFF.

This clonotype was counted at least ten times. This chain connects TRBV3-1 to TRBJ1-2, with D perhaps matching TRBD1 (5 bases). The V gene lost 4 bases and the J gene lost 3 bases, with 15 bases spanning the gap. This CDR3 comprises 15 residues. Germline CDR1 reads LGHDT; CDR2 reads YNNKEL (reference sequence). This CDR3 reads CASSPPRGGDYGYTF. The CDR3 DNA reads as TGTGCCAGCAGCCCCCCCCGGGGGGGTGACTATGGCTACACCTTC.

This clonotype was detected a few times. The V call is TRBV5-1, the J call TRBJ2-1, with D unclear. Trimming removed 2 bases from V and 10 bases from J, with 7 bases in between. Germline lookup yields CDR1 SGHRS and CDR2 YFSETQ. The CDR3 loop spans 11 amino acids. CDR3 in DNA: TGCGCCAGCAGCTTTGAGATAGAGCAGTTCTTC. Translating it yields CASSFEIEQFF.

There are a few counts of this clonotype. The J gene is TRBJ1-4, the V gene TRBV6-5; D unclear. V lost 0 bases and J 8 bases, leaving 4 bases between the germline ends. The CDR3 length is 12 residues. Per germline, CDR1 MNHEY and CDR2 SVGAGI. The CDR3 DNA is TGTGCCAGCAGTTACTCGTCCGAAAAACTGTTTTTT. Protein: CASSYSSEKLFF.

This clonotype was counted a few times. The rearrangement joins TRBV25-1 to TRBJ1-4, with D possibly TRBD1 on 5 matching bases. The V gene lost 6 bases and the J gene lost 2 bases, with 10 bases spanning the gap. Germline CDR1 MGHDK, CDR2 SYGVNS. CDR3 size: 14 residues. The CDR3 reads CASRGLVTNEKLFF. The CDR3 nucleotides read TGTGCCAGCAGGGGACTTGTGACTAATGAAAAACTGTTTTTT.

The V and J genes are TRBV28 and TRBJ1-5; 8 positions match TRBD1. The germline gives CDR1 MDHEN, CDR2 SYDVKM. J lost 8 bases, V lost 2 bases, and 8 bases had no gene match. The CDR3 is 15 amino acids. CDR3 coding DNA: TGTGCCAGCAGTTTAAGGAGTCCAGGGGGCAAGCCCCAGCATTTT. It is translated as CASSLRSPGGKPQHF.

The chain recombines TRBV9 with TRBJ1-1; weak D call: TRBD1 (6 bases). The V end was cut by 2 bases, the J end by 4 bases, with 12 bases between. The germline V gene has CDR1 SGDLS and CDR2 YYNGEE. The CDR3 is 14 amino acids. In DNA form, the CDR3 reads TGTGCCAGCAGCGTGGCAGGGGAACGCACTGAAGCTTTCTTT. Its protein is CASSVAGERTEAFF.

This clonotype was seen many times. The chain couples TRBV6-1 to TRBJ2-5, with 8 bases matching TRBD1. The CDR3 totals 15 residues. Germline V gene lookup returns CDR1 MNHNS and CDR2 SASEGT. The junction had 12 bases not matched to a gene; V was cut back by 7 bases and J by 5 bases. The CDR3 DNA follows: TGTGCCAGCAACCTAGGGACAGGAGGGAAGGAGACCCAGTACTTC. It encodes CASNLGTGGKETQYF.

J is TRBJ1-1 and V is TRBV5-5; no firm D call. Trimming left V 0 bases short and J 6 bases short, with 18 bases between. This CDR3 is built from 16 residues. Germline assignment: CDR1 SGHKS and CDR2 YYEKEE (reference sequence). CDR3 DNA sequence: TGTGCCAGCAGCTTGGTTCTACAAAGTCTTATGTCTGAAGCTTTCTTT. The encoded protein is CASSLVLQSLMSEAFF.

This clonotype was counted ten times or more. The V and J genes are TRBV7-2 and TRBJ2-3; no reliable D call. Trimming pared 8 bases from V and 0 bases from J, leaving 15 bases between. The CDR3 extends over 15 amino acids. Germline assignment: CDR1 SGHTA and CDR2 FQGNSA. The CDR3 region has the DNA TGTGCCAGCGGCCTAAATAGTATGAGCACAGATACGCAGTATTTT. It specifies CASGLNSMSTDTQYF.

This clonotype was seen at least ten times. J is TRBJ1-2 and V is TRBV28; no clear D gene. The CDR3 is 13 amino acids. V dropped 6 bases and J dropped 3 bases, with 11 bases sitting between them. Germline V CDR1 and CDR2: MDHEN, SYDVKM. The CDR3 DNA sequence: TGTGCCAGCAGAACCCCTGGATACTATGGCTACACCTTC. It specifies CASRTPGYYGYTF.

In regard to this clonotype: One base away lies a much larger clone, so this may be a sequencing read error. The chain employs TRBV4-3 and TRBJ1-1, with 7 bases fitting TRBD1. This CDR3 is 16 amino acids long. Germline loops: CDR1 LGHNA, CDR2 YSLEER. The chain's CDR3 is CASSHRWRGPNTEASF. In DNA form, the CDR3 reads TGCGCCAGCAGCCACCGATGGAGGGGGCCGAACACTGAAGCTTCCTTT.

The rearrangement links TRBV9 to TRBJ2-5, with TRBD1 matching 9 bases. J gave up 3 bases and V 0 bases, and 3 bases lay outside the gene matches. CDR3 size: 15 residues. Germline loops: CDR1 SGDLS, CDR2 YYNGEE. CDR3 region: CASSVERTGEETQYF. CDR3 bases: TGTGCCAGCAGCGTAGAAAGGACAGGGGAAGAGACCCAGTACTTC.

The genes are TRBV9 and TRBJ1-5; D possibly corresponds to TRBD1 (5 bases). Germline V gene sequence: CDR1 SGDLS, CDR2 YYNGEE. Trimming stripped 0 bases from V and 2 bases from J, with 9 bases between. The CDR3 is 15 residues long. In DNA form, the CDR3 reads TGTGCCAGCAGCGTAGACGGGGCGCGCAATCAGCCCCAGCATTTT. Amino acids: CASSVDGARNQPQHF. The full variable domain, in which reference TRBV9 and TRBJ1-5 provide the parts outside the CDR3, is DSGVTQTPKHLITATGQRVTLRCSPRSGDLSVYWYQQSLDQGLQFLIQYYNGEERAKGNILERFSAQQFPDLHSELNLSSLELGDSALYFCASSVDGARNQPQHFGDGTRLSIL.

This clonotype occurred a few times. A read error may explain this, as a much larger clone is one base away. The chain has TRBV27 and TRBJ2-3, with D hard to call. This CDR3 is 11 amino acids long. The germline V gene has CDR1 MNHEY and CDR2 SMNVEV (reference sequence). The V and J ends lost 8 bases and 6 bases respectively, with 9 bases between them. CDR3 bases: TGTGCCAGCGGTCATAGGGATACGCAGTATTTT. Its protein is CASGHRDTQYF.

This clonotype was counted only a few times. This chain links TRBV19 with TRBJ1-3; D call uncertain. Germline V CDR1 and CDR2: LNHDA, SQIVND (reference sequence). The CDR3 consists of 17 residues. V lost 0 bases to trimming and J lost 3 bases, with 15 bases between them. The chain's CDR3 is CASSIDMRVSHGNTIYF. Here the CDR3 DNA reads TGTGCCAGTAGTATAGATATGAGGGTATCTCATGGAAACACCATATATTTT.

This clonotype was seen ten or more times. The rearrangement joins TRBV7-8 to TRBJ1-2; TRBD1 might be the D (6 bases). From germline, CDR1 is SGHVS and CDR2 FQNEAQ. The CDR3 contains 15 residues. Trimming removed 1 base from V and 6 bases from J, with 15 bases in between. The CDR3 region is CASSLVVGTGNGYTF. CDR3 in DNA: TGTGCCAGCAGCTTAGTCGTCGGAACAGGGAATGGCTACACCTTC.

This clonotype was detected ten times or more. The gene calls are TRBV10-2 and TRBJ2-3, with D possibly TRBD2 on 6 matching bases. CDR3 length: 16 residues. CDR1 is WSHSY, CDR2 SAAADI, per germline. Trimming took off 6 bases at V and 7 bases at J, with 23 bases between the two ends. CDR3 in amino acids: CASRELKLGGTYTQYF. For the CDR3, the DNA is TGCGCCAGCAGAGAACTAAAGCTCGGAGGGACCTATACGCAGTATTTT.

CDR3 in amino acids: CASSQEQGGGAFF. DNA of the CDR3: TGCGCCAGCAGCCAAGAACAGGGGGGTGGAGCTTTCTTT. The V call is TRBV4-3, the J call TRBJ1-1, with 8 bases that match TRBD1. From germline, CDR1 is LGHNA and CDR2 YSLEER. The CDR3 length is 13 residues. After removal of 0 bases from V and 10 bases from J, the junction contained 4 bases not matched to a gene.

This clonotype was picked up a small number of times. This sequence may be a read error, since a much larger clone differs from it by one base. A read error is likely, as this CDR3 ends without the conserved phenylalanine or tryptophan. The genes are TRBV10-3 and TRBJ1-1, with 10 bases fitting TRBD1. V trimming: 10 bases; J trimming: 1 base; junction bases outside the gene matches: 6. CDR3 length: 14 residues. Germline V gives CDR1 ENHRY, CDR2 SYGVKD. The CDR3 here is CATSGQGTNTEAFL. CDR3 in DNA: TGTGCCACCTCGGGACAGGGGACGAACACTGAAGCTTTCCTT.

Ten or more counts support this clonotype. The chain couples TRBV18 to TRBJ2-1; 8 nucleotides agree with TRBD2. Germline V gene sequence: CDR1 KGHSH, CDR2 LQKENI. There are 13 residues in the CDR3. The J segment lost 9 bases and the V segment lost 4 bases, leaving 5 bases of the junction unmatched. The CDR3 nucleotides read TGTGCCAGCTCACGAGCGGGAGTAGTTGAGCAGTTCTTC. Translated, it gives CASSRAGVVEQFF.

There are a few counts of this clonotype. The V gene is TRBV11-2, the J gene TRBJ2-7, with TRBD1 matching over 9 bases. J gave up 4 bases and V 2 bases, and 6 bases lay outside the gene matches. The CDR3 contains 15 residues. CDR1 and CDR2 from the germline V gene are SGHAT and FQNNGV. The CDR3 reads CASSLFGTGWYEQYF. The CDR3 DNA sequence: TGTGCCAGCAGCTTATTCGGGACAGGGTGGTACGAGCAGTACTTC. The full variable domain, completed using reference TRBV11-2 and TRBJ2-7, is EAGVAQSPRYKIIEKRQSVAFWCNPISGHATLYWYQQILGQGPKLLIQFQNNGVVDDSQLPKDRFSAERLKGVDSTLKIQPAKLEDSAVYLCASSLFGTGWYEQYFGPGTRLTVT.

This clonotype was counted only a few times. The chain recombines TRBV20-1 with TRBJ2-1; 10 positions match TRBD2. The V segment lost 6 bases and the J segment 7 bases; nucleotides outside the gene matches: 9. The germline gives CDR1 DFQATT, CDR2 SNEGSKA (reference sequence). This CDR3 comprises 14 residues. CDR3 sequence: CSAESASGGNEQFF. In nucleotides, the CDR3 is TGCAGTGCCGAGTCGGCTAGCGGGGGTAATGAGCAGTTCTTC.